Listed below are T cell receptor beta chains from one sample, sequenced in a study of CD4+ T cells in melanoma. The protocol was immunoSEQ multiplex PCR, while the TCRdb copy is restricted to in-frame clones and leaves out a portion. The sample holds some 19,000 clones, 78% seen once. Source of these receptors: a human donor with melanoma. Both conserved end residues are part of each CDR3. A D gene is named only where the DNA matches it firmly. Where a row states a size, it is once, few, many or the class of an expanded clone; other rows omit it.

clone size | J gene | V gene | CDR3 length | D gene | CDR3 DNA | CDR3 protein
once | TRBJ1-2 | TRBV11-3 | 15 | TRBD1 | TGTGCCAGCAGCTTGGGGACAGGAGCTAACTATGGCTACACCTTC | CASSLGTGANYGYTF
- | TRBJ2-3 | TRBV14 | 16 | - | TGTGCCAGCAGCCAAACCGGGATTCGTAGCACAGATACGCAGTATTTT | CASSQTGIRSTDTQYF
- | TRBJ2-4 | TRBV5-6 | 14 | TRBD2 | TGTGCCAGCAGCCGGGGGGGCCTCCGGGGCCTTCAGTACTTC | CASSRGGLRGLQYF
- | TRBJ2-3 | TRBV11-2 | 14 | TRBD1 | TGTGCCAGCAGAAGGGGACAGTCCACAGATACGCAGTATTTT | CASRRGQSTDTQYF
- | TRBJ1-2 | TRBV14 | 16 | TRBD1 | TGTGCCAGCAGCCAAGTTCTGACAGGGGGAAACTCTGGCTACACCTTC | CASSQVLTGGNSGYTF
- | TRBJ2-7 | TRBV5-4 | 14 | TRBD2 | TGTGCCAGCAGCTTCTCGGGGGGGCCCTACGAGCAGTACTTC | CASSFSGGPYEQYF
few | TRBJ2-1 | TRBV6-1 | 15 | - | TGTGCCAGCGGGGGGCCAGGGGGGAGACACAATGAGCAGTTCTTC | CASGGPGGRHNEQFF
- | TRBJ1-2 | TRBV4-1 | 15 | - | TGCGCCAGCAGCCAAGAGGGCTTGAGGGATTATGGCTACACCTTC | CASSQEGLRDYGYTF
few | TRBJ1-2 | TRBV11-2 | 13 | TRBD1 | TGTGCCAGCAGCTTGGGACAGTTAGATGGCTACACCTTC | CASSLGQLDGYTF
- | TRBJ2-4 | TRBV6-5 | 16 | - | TGTGCCAGCAGTTACACACTAGCCTTAGCCAAAAACATTCAGTACTTC | CASSYTLALAKNIQYF
- | TRBJ1-1 | TRBV10-3 | 15 | - | TGTGCCATCAGTGAAACGGACAGACCGAACACTGAAGCTTTCTTT | CAISETDRPNTEAFF
few | TRBJ1-2 | TRBV7-9 | 14 | - | TGTGCCAGCAGCGGAGGACGGAGCTACTATGGCTACACCTTC | CASSGGRSYYGYTF
- | TRBJ2-5 | TRBV5-6 | 13 | - | TGTGCCAGCAGCTTTGACAGGCGGGGGACCCAGTACTTC | CASSFDRRGTQYF
- | TRBJ2-1 | TRBV6-1 | 13 | - | TGTGCCAGCAGTGTCTGGGCTAACAATGAGCAGTTCTTC | CASSVWANNEQFF
- | TRBJ2-1 | TRBV30 | 12 | - | TGTGCCTGGAGTGTACAGGGATATGAGCAGTTCTTC | CAWSVQGYEQFF
once | TRBJ2-6 | TRBV18 | 18 | - | TGTGCCAGCTCAGTGCAGCTGGACATTTACAGTCGGGCCAACGTCCTGACTTTC | CASSVQLDIYSRANVLTF
- | TRBJ2-5 | TRBV15 | 17 | TRBD1 | TGTGCCACCAGCAGAAGAAGTAGGGGGCAGTTCGGGGAGACCCAGTACTTC | CATSRRSRGQFGETQYF
once | TRBJ1-1 | TRBV5-6 | 14 | - | TGTGCCAGCAGCGGGGTTGCAGGGGTCACTGAAGCTTTCTTT | CASSGVAGVTEAFF
- | TRBJ2-7 | TRBV12-5 | 16 | TRBD1 | TGTGCTAGTGGCCTCCTCCGGGACAGGCGGATCTACGAGCAGTACTTC | CASGLLRDRRIYEQYF
- | TRBJ2-5 | TRBV10-2 | 14 | TRBD2 | TGCGCCAGCCGGGGACTAGCGGGAGAGGAGACCCAGTACTTC | CASRGLAGEETQYF
- | TRBJ1-5 | TRBV7-2 | 15 | - | TGTGCCAGCAGCTCCGACAGGAGGAGCAATCAGCCCCAGCATTTT | CASSSDRRSNQPQHF
- | TRBJ2-7 | TRBV10-1 | 13 | - | TGCGCCAGCAGTGATCCCGGGTCCACCGAGCAGTACTTC | CASSDPGSTEQYF
- | TRBJ1-1 | TRBV9 | 14 | TRBD1 | TGTGCCAGCAGCGCCCCACAGGGGGGCCGTGAAGCTTTCTTT | CASSAPQGGREAFF
- | TRBJ2-3 | TRBV11-2 | 12 | - | TGTGCCAGCTCCCCATACTCAGATACGCAGTATTTT | CASSPYSDTQYF
- | TRBJ1-1 | TRBV4-2 | 18 | TRBD1 | TGTGCCAGCAGCCAATTCGTGGACTTAACAGGGGGCGACACTGAAGCTTTCTTT | CASSQFVDLTGGDTEAFF
- | TRBJ2-7 | TRBV2 | 14 | - | TGTGCCAGCAGCGACAGATCCTCCTATTACGAGCAGTACTTC | CASSDRSSYYEQYF
- | TRBJ2-2 | TRBV7-6 | 15 | - | - | CASPSGQGWGRGAVF
- | TRBJ1-5 | TRBV5-1 | 13 | - | TGCGCCAGCAGCTTATCCGGCAATCAGCCCCAGCATTTT | CASSLSGNQPQHF
few | TRBJ2-3 | TRBV30 | 15 | - | TGTGCCTCCCAACCATCCGGGACATCCACAGATACGCAGTATTTT | CASQPSGTSTDTQYF
- | TRBJ2-7 | TRBV9 | 14 | - | TGTGCCAGCAGCGTAGTAAGAGGGTGGTACGAGCAGTACTTC | CASSVVRGWYEQYF
- | TRBJ1-5 | TRBV5-5 | 15 | - | TGTGCCAGCAGCTTGGGCCCATCCCCAAATCAGCCCCAGCATTTT | CASSLGPSPNQPQHF
- | TRBJ1-2 | TRBV7-6 | 18 | - | TGTGCCAGCAGCCCCCGATCCCACGGCGCACAAGCTAACTATGGCTACACCTTC | CASSPRSHGAQANYGYTF
- | TRBJ2-3 | TRBV7-9 | 12 | - | TGTGCCAGCAGCTTAGTAGGGGATACGCAGTATTTT | CASSLVGDTQYF
few | TRBJ2-6 | TRBV13 | 13 | - | TGTGCCAGCAGTCGCTCTGGGGCCAACGTCCTGACTTTC | CASSRSGANVLTF
once | TRBJ2-5 | TRBV6-6 | 13 | - | TGTGCCAGCACCCCAGGGGCTGAAGAGACCCAGTACTTC | CASTPGAEETQYF
- | TRBJ1-5 | TRBV11-1 | 15 | - | TGTGCCAGCAGCTTAACGGGCCCAGGGGACCAGCCCCAGCATTTT | CASSLTGPGDQPQHF
once | TRBJ2-7 | TRBV11-2 | 12 | - | TGTGCCAGCAGCTTAAAACAGTACGAGCAGTACTTC | CASSLKQYEQYF
- | TRBJ2-7 | TRBV7-2 | 17 | TRBD2 | TGTGCCAGCAGCTTAACTAGCGGGGGGCGAGGGCCTGGTGAGCAGTACTTC | CASSLTSGGRGPGEQYF
- | TRBJ1-6 | TRBV18 | 15 | TRBD1 | TGTGCCAGCTCACTAACGGGACAGATGAATTCACCCCTCCACTTT | CASSLTGQMNSPLHF
once | TRBJ1-1 | TRBV10-3 | 13 | - | TGTGCCATCAGTGAGACGGGGTGGGGAGAAGCTTTCTTT | CAISETGWGEAFF
- | TRBJ2-3 | TRBV2 | 12 | - | TGTGCCAGCAGTGATCCGGTCGATACGCAGTATTTT | CASSDPVDTQYF